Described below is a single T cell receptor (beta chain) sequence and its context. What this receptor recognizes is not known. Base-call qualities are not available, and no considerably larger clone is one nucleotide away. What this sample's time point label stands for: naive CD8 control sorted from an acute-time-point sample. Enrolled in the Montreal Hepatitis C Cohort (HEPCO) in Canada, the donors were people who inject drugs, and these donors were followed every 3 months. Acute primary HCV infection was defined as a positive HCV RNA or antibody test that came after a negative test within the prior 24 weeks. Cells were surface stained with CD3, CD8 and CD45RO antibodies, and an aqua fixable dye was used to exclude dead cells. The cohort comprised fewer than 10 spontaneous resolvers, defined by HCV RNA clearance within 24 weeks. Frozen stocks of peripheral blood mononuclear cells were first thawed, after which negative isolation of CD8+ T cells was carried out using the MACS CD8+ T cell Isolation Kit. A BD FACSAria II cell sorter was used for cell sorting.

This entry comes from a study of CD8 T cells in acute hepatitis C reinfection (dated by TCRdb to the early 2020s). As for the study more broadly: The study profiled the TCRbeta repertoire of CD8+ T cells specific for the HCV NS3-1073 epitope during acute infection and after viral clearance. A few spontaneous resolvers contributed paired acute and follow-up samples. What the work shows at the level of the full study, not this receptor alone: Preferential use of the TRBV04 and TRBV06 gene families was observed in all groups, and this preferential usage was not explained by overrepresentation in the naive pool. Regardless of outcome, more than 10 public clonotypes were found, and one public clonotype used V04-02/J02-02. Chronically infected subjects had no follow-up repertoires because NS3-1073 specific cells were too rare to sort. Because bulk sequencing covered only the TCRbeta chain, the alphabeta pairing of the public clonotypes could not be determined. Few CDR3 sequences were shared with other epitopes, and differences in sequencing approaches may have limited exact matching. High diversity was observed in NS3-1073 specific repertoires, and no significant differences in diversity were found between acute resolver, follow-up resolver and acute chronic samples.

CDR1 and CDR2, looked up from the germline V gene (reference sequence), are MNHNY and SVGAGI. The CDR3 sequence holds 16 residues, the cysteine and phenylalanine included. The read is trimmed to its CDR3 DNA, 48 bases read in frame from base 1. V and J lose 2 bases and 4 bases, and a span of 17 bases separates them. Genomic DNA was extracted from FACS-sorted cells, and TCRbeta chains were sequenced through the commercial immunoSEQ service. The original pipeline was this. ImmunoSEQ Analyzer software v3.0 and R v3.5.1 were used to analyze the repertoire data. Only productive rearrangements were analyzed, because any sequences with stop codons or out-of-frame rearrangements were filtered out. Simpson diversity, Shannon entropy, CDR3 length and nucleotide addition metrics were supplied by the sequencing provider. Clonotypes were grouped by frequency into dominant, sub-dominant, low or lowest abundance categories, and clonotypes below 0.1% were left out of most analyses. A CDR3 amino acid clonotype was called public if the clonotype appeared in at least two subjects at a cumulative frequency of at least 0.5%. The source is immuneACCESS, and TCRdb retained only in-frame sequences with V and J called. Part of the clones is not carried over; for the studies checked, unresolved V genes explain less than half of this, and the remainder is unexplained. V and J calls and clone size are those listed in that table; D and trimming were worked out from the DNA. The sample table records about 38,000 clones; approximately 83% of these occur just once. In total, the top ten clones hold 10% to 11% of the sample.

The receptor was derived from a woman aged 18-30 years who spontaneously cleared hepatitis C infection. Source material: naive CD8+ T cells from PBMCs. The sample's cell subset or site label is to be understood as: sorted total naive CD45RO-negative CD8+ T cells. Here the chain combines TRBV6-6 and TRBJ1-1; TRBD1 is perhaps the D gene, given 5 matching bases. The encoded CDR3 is CASSYKGLRVATEAFF. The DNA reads TGTGCCAGCAGTTACAAGGGACTGCGGGTGGCCACTGAAGCTTTCTTT.